Below are 8 T cell receptor beta chains sequenced from a single sample in a study of blood T cell repertoires in COVID-19. Libraries were prepared by immunoSEQ multiplex PCR; TCRdb keeps only in-frame clonotypes and omits some of them. Of 55,000 to 75,000 clones in the sample, around 80% were seen once. The sequenced sample consisted of peripheral blood. The origin of the receptors is a man at least 80 years old with acute or convalescent COVID-19.

This chain links TRBV15 with TRBJ1-6, with TRBD1 matching 11 bases. V shed 5 bases, J shed 7 bases, and the junction held 4 bases outside the gene matches. Germline CDR1 reads LNHNV; CDR2 reads YYDKDF (reference sequence). This CDR3 has 15 amino acids. The chain's CDR3 is CATSPGTGGNSPLHF. CDR3 in DNA: TGTGCCACCAGCCCCGGGACAGGGGGAAATTCACCCCTCCACTTT.

The rearrangement joins TRBV6-5 to TRBJ1-6; 7 bases map to TRBD1. This CDR3 contains 15 residues. V shed 5 bases and J 4 bases; nucleotides not matched to a gene: 5. From germline, CDR1 is MNHEY and CDR2 SVGAGI. The CDR3 is CASSREQGYNSPLHF. For the CDR3, the DNA is TGTGCCAGCAGTAGGGAACAGGGGTATAATTCACCCCTCCACTTT.

The rearrangement uses TRBV6-2 or TRBV6-3 and TRBJ1-4; no firm D call. This CDR3 is built from 14 residues. Germline V gene data show CDR1 as MNHEY and CDR2 as SVGEGT. The V end lost 2 bases, the J end lost 8 bases, and 12 bases lay between the germline ends. The CDR3 DNA reads as TGTGCCAGCAGTTACCAGCGATCCTACGAAAAACTGTTTTTT. Protein sequence: CASSYQRSYEKLFF.

The J gene is TRBJ2-2, the V gene TRBV9; the D is unclear. V was pared by 2 bases and J by 4 bases, with 6 bases between. Germline V gene lookup returns CDR1 SGDLS and CDR2 YYNGEE. This CDR3 has 13 residues. As DNA, the CDR3 is TGTGCCAGCAGCGTCACAACCACCGGGGAGCTGTTTTTT. Amino acids: CASSVTTTGELFF.

V usage is TRBV5-1 and J usage is TRBJ2-3; D is possibly TRBD2 (5 bases). V lost 2 bases and J 2 bases, leaving 12 bases between the germline ends. CDR3 length equals 15 residues. The germline V gene has CDR1 SGHRS and CDR2 YFSETQ. This CDR3 reads CASSFERSDTDTQYF. CDR3 nucleotide sequence: TGCGCCAGCAGCTTTGAGCGGAGCGACACAGATACGCAGTATTTT.

In its sample, this clone was seen once. DNA for the CDR3: TGTGCCAGCAGTAGACAGGTAGCGGGGGAGCGGGAGACCCAGTACTTC. Protein: CASSRQVAGERETQYF. The chain uses TRBV6-2 or TRBV6-3 and TRBJ2-5, with TRBD2 matching over 9 bases. CDR3 size: 16 residues. J gave up 5 bases and V 5 bases, and 12 bases lay outside the gene matches. Germline CDR1 MNHEY, CDR2 SVGEGT.

This sequence joins TRBV28 and TRBJ2-1; tentative D call: TRBD1 (5 bases). Germline CDR1 is MDHEN and CDR2 is SYDVKM. V was clipped by 5 bases and J by 5 bases, with 10 bases between them. CDR3 length: 13 residues. As DNA, the CDR3 is TGTGCCAGCAGTCGGACAAATAACAATGAGCAGTTCTTC. Amino acid sequence: CASSRTNNNEQFF.

The chain joins TRBV7-9 to TRBJ1-6; 10 bases fit TRBD1. This CDR3 is built from 17 residues. Trimming at V came to 5 bases and at J to 5 bases, leaving 9 bases not matched to a gene. Germline V gene lookup returns CDR1 SEHNR and CDR2 FQNEAQ (reference sequence). CDR3 coding DNA: TGTGCCAGCAGCCAACCGGGACAGGGGCTCAATAATTCACCCCTCCACTTT. Amino acid sequence: CASSQPGQGLNNSPLHF.